Listed below are T cell receptor beta chains from one sample, sequenced in a study of shared clonotypes between healthy human individuals. Using immunoSEQ multiplex PCR, the repertoire was profiled, and TCRdb retains in-frame clones only, with some absent. Of under 2,500,000 clones listed, approximately 94% were seen once; the top ten hold 0.1% to 0.15%. The sample taken for sequencing was naive CD4+ T cells sorted from blood. The receptor set was obtained from a young man in good health. Both conserved end residues are part of each CDR3. D genes are given only for firm matches. Clone size is given for some rows only: seen once, a few or many times, or a class if the clone is expanded.

abundance,d_gene,j_gene,v_gene,CDR3nt,CDR3aa
NA,NA,TRBJ2-5,TRBV5-1,TGCGCCAGCAGCGTACAGGGGGCAACTAGCGGAGAGACCCAGTACTTC,CASSVQGATSGETQYF
NA,NA,TRBJ2-7,TRBV7-2,TGTGCCAGCAGCTTAGAGAGGGACTCCGAGCAGTACTTC,CASSLERDSEQYF
NA,NA,TRBJ1-5,TRBV7-2,TGTGCCAGCAGCCCCTTCTATAGCAATCAGCCCCAGCATTTT,CASSPFYSNQPQHF
NA,NA,TRBJ1-1,TRBV29-1,TGCAGCGTTGAACGGGACACGAAGAACACTGAAGCTTTCTTT,CSVERDTKNTEAFF
NA,NA,TRBJ2-2,TRBV7-3,TGTGCCAGCAGCTTAGGTATCACCGGGGAGCTGTTTTTT,CASSLGITGELFF
NA,NA,TRBJ1-6,TRBV28,TGTGCCAGCAGTTTCTCGTCAGGAGGTTGGTCTAACTCACCCCTCCACTTT,CASSFSSGGWSNSPLHF
NA,TRBD1,TRBJ2-3,TRBV14,TGTGCCAGCAGCCAGAGACAGGGTACAGATACGCAGTATTTT,CASSQRQGTDTQYF
NA,TRBD1,TRBJ1-5,TRBV6-1,TGTGCCAGCAGTCTCAGACAGGGGCATCAGCCCCAGCATTTT,CASSLRQGHQPQHF
NA,NA,TRBJ2-5,TRBV5-1,TGCGCCAGCAGCTTGACAGGGTCAGAGACCCAGTACTTC,CASSLTGSETQYF
once,TRBD1,TRBJ2-7,TRBV7-8,TGTGCCAGCAGCTTAGGATGGGACAGGGCAAGCTCCTACGAGCAGTACTTC,CASSLGWDRASSYEQYF
NA,NA,TRBJ2-4,TRBV28,TGTGCCAGCAGTGGAATATTAGCCAAAAACATTCAGTACTTC,CASSGILAKNIQYF
NA,TRBD2,TRBJ2-5,TRBV11-1,TGTGCCAGCAGCTTAGGCCCTAGCGGGGTACAGGAGACCCAGTACTTC,CASSLGPSGVQETQYF
NA,TRBD2,TRBJ2-7,TRBV11-2,TGTGCCAGCAGCTTAAAGAGCGGGGGAGACTACGAGCAGTACTTC,CASSLKSGGDYEQYF
NA,TRBD2,TRBJ2-3,TRBV14,TGTGCCAGCAGCCAAGCTATTCTAGCGGGAGTAGATACGCAGTATTTT,CASSQAILAGVDTQYF
NA,NA,TRBJ2-1,TRBV11-2,TGTGCCAGCAGCCCGCCCGGACCACGGCAGTTCTTC,CASSPPGPRQFF
once,TRBD1,TRBJ1-2,TRBV10-2,TGCGCCAGCAGCTTCCGGGACAGGGTATATGGCTACACCTTC,CASSFRDRVYGYTF
NA,NA,TRBJ1-2,TRBV19,TGTGCCTCGCTAGGTTACGGGGCAGGGTATGGCTACACCTTC,CASLGYGAGYGYTF
NA,TRBD1,TRBJ2-6,TRBV15,TGTGCCACCAGCAGAGATGACAGGGACTCTGGGGCCAACGTCCTGACTTTC,CATSRDDRDSGANVLTF
NA,TRBD2,TRBJ2-1,TRBV28,TGTGCCAGCGGGAGTAGCGGGAGCCACCGGCAGCAGTTCTTC,CASGSSGSHRQQFF
NA,NA,TRBJ2-2,TRBV18,TGTGCCAGCTCACCAGGAAGCACCGGGGAGCTGTTTTTT,CASSPGSTGELFF
NA,NA,TRBJ2-5,TRBV9,TGTGCCAGCAGCGTAGGACAGCCGGGGGAGACCCAGTACTTC,CASSVGQPGETQYF
NA,NA,TRBJ2-3,TRBV27,TGTGCCAGCAGTTTGGGGAGACCTTCATTAGGGGGTACGCAGTATTTT,CASSLGRPSLGGTQYF
NA,NA,TRBJ2-2,TRBV5-1,TGCGCCAGCAGCTTGGTGTGGGGGACGGACACCGGGGAGCTGTTTTTT,CASSLVWGTDTGELFF
NA,NA,TRBJ2-2,TRBV30,TGTGCCTGGAGGGGCAGTAACACCGGGGAGCTGTTTTTT,CAWRGSNTGELFF
NA,TRBD2,TRBJ2-3,TRBV5-1,TGCGCCAGCAGCTACGGCGGGGGGCGCACAGATACGCAGTATTTT,CASSYGGGRTDTQYF
NA,NA,TRBJ2-3,TRBV11-3,TGTGCCAGCAGCCTCCACGGAGGGGCGGAGGCAGCAGATACGCAGTATTTT,CASSLHGGAEAADTQYF
once,NA,TRBJ1-2,TRBV9,TGTGCCAGCAGCGTAACCCCTATAACCGGGAAAGGGCCATATCGCTACACCTTC,CASSVTPITGKGPYRYTF
NA,TRBD2,TRBJ2-2,TRBV10-1,TGCGCCAGCAGTGAGTCTGAATCCCTTCCCAACGAACTAGCGGGAGGCGGGACCGGGGAGCTGTTTTTT,CASSESESLPNELAGGGTGELFF
few,TRBD2,TRBJ2-2,TRBV5-5,TGTGCCAGCAGCTTTCCTGCGGGAGGCCGGGACACCGGGGAGCTGTTTTTT,CASSFPAGGRDTGELFF
NA,NA,TRBJ2-5,TRBV6-5,TGTGCCAGCAGGAGGACGGATAAAGAGACCCAGTACTTC,CASRRTDKETQYF
NA,NA,TRBJ2-7,TRBV5-1,TGCGCCAGCAGCTTGATGGGCACCTACGAGCAGTACTTC,CASSLMGTYEQYF
NA,TRBD1,TRBJ1-2,TRBV2,TGTGCCAGCATGACAGGGGGCCTGAGCTATGGCTACACCTTC,CASMTGGLSYGYTF
NA,NA,TRBJ2-1,TRBV30,TGTGCCTGGAGTGGGGTAGGCAATGAGCAGTTCTTC,CAWSGVGNEQFF
NA,NA,TRBJ2-7,TRBV6-1,TGTGCCAGCAGTGAGCAGGGGAACTCCTACGAGCAGTACTTC,CASSEQGNSYEQYF
NA,NA,TRBJ1-3,TRBV19,TGTGCCACAGTGGGAGACAGCAGAACTGGAAACACCATATATTTT,CATVGDSRTGNTIYF
NA,NA,TRBJ2-7,TRBV11-2,TGTGCCAGCAGCTTAGATCGGATAAGTCAGTATTCCTACGAGCAGTACTTC,CASSLDRISQYSYEQYF
NA,NA,TRBJ1-5,TRBV6-6,TGTGCCAGCAGCTCGACCGCTCACAATCAGCCCCAGCATTTT,CASSSTAHNQPQHF
NA,TRBD2,TRBJ2-2,TRBV5-1,TGCGCCAGCAGCTTGGCTCCTAGCGGGGTTGTCGGGGAGCTGTTTTTT,CASSLAPSGVVGELFF
NA,NA,TRBJ2-5,TRBV5-1,TGCGCCAGCAGCCAGGACCCTGGCCCCCAAGAGACCCAGTACTTC,CASSQDPGPQETQYF
NA,TRBD2,TRBJ2-5,TRBV7-7,TGTGCTAGCAGCCCTGCGGGAGTTGGGGAGACCCAGTACTTC,CASSPAGVGETQYF
NA,TRBD1,TRBJ2-7,TRBV6-6,TGTGCCAGCCAGACCGGGACAGGGTCCTACGAGCAGTACTTC,CASQTGTGSYEQYF
few,NA,TRBJ1-5,TRBV7-2,TGTGCCAGCAGCTTATCTGGGGAGGGGAATCAGCCCCAGCATTTT,CASSLSGEGNQPQHF
NA,NA,TRBJ1-4,TRBV7-2,TGTGCCAGCAGCCCCAGGGAGGGGCCTGAAAAACTGTTTTTT,CASSPREGPEKLFF
NA,TRBD2,TRBJ2-7,TRBV28,TGTGCCAGCAGTTTATTTCGGGGGGGCGGGTCCTACGAGCAGTACTTC,CASSLFRGGGSYEQYF
once,NA,TRBJ2-7,TRBV27,TGTGCCAGCAGTTTCCTCGGGTTGGACGAGCAGTACTTC,CASSFLGLDEQYF
NA,TRBD1,TRBJ2-5,TRBV5-1,TGCGCCAGCAGCGAGACGGGACAGGGCACACAAGAGACCCAGTACTTC,CASSETGQGTQETQYF
NA,NA,TRBJ2-7,TRBV6-5,TGTGCCAGCGCTGGGACCTCCACTATGTCCTACGAGCAGTACTTC,CASAGTSTMSYEQYF
NA,NA,TRBJ2-5,TRBV10-1,TGCGCCAGCAGTGAGAATCCGGGGGAGACCCAGTACTTC,CASSENPGETQYF
NA,NA,TRBJ2-3,TRBV28,TGTGCCAGCTCATACATTACGCAGTATTTT,CASSYITQYF
NA,NA,TRBJ2-4,TRBV21-1,TGTGCCAGCAGCAAAATCACGGGAGCTCTGGCCAAAAACATTCAGTACTTC,CASSKITGALAKNIQYF
NA,NA,TRBJ2-3,TRBV9,TGTGCCAGCAGCGTAGCATACCCTGTGGATACGCAGTATTTT,CASSVAYPVDTQYF
NA,NA,TRBJ2-1,TRBV28,TGTGCCAGCAGTATTCCCGGGGGATACAATGAGCAGTTCTTC,CASSIPGGYNEQFF
NA,TRBD1,TRBJ2-3,TRBV28,TGTGCCAGCAGTCCTCAGGGGGCGGGCACAGATACGCAGTATTTT,CASSPQGAGTDTQYF
once,TRBD2,TRBJ2-5,TRBV4-1,TGCGCCAGCAGCCAAGAGGCTAGCGGGGTCCGGGAGACCCAGTACTTC,CASSQEASGVRETQYF
NA,NA,TRBJ1-5,TRBV27,TGTGCCAGCGCCGGGCAGGGCAATCAGCCCCAGCATTTT,CASAGQGNQPQHF
NA,TRBD2,TRBJ2-1,TRBV9,TGTGCCAGCAGCGCGACTTCGACCGGGACTATGAGAGATGAGCAGTTCTTC,CASSATSTGTMRDEQFF
NA,NA,TRBJ1-4,TRBV11-2,TGTGCCAGCAGCTTAGATTTGGTACAGGGTGGTGAAAAACTGTTTTTT,CASSLDLVQGGEKLFF
NA,NA,TRBJ2-6,TRBV6-1,TGTGCCAGCAGTCAAAGGGCCAACGTCCTGACTTTC,CASSQRANVLTF